The source of this TCR beta chain is a study of CD8 T cells in ankylosing spondylitis. Overall study results and limits: With a CD8+ phenotype, disease-linked clones were relatively rare in peripheral blood. Blood of patients with ankylosing spondylitis appeared to be characterized by a TCR beta motif of several highly homologous variants.

Germline CDR1 and CDR2: SGHTA and FQGNSA. Trimming took 11 bases from V and 1 from J, leaving 14 bases between them. This CDR3 is built from 13 residues. This clonotype was counted at least ten times. What it recognizes is unknown. Making use of molecular barcodes, quantitative 5'-RACE generated TCR beta libraries. Each CDR3 protein is one row after TCRdb ran MiXCR on the 5' RACE reads. Of about 450,000 distinct CDR3 sequences detected, roughly a quarter appear once; the ten largest clones hold about 0.89%. The gene calls are TRBV7-2 and TRBJ1-1, with a weak D call TRBD1 (5 bases). The TCR sequence derives from a male donor with ankylosing spondylitis. Specimen: blood, either unsorted or a sorted T cell fraction (not recorded which). The CDR3 reads CAGSQGPNTEAFF. The CDR3 nucleotides are TGTGCCGGATCGCAGGGACCGAACACTGAAGCTTTCTTT.